What follows are 14 T cell receptor beta chains derived from one specimen sequenced in a study of T cell responses to AZD1222 COVID-19 vaccine. Libraries were prepared by immunoSEQ multiplex PCR; TCRdb keeps only in-frame clonotypes and omits some of them. In the table there are about 190,000 clones, roughly 88% of which are singletons. Source: peripheral blood, taken on day 0 of AZD1222 vaccination. The origin of the receptors is an adult in good health.

The CDR3 sequence: CASSSTTGTGDTGELFF. CDR3 DNA sequence: TGTGCCAGCAGCTCGACTACCGGGACAGGGGACACCGGGGAGCTGTTTTTT. The chain couples TRBV7-6 to TRBJ2-2, with 10 nucleotides matching TRBD1. In germline, CDR1 is SGHVS, CDR2 FNYEAQ. The J segment lost 3 bases and the V segment lost 4 bases, leaving 8 bases of the junction unmatched. This CDR3 spans 17 amino acids.

The CDR3 region is CASSPDRDNEQYF. Written as DNA, the CDR3 is TGTGCCAGCAGCCCCGACAGGGACAACGAGCAGTACTTC. The chain employs TRBV5-4 and TRBJ2-7, with 7 bases identical to TRBD1. The length of the CDR3 is 13 residues. Germline CDR1 reads SGHNT; CDR2 reads YYREEE (reference sequence). V shed 4 bases, J shed 5 bases, and the junction held 6 bases outside the gene matches.

V usage is TRBV12-3 or TRBV12-4 and J usage is TRBJ2-4; D not certain. V lost 3 bases to trimming and J lost 6 bases, with 6 bases between them. The CDR3 covers 12 residues. Here the CDR3 reads CASSFYGNIQYF. The DNA for the CDR3 is TGTGCCAGCAGTTTCTATGGAAACATTCAGTACTTC.

The chain is built from TRBV6-6 and TRBJ1-1; D not certain. V gave up 4 bases and J gave up 4 bases, with 10 bases separating them. The CDR3 has 13 residues. Germline-derived CDR1 and CDR2 are MNHNY and SVGAGI (reference sequence). The CDR3 sequence: CASSSWVGTEAFF. The CDR3, as DNA: TGTGCCAGCAGTTCCTGGGTGGGCACTGAAGCTTTCTTT.

The sample holds a few counts of this clone. This sequence joins TRBV18 and TRBJ2-2; 10 nucleotides align to TRBD1. The CDR3 sequence is 13 residues long. Per the germline V gene, CDR1 is KGHSH and CDR2 is LQKENI. Trimming removed 6 bases from V and 6 bases from J; junction bases left unmatched: 1. The CDR3 here is CASSTGGPGELFF. The CDR3 region has the DNA TGTGCCAGCTCGACAGGGGGCCCCGGGGAGCTGTTTTTT. Using reference TRBV18 and TRBJ2-2 for the parts outside the CDR3, the full variable domain is NAGVMQNPRHLVRRRGQEARLRCSPMKGHSHVYWYRQLPEEGLKFMVYLQKENIIDESGMPKERFSAEFPKEGPSILRIQQVVRGDSAAYFCASSTGGPGELFFGEGSRLTVL.

The rearrangement links TRBV15 to TRBJ1-5, with D perhaps matching TRBD1 (5 bases). V was shortened by 0 bases and J by 7 bases, with 13 bases between the two germline ends. CDR3 size: 15 residues. Looked up from germline, CDR1 is LNHNV and CDR2 is YYDKDF (reference sequence). In nucleotides, the CDR3 is TGTGCCACCAGCAGAGAGCAGGTGGGGGTGCAGCCCCAGCATTTT. Its translation is CATSREQVGVQPQHF. Looking up the rest from reference TRBV15 and TRBJ1-5 gives the full variable domain: DAMVIQNPRYQVTQFGKPVTLSCSQTLNHNVMYWYQQKSSQAPKLLFHYYDKDFNNEADTPDNFQSRRPNTSFCFLDIRSPGLGDTAMYLCATSREQVGVQPQHFGDGTRLSIL.

This clone was detected once. The V gene is TRBV19, the J gene TRBJ1-1; the D is unclear. The germline gives CDR1 LNHDA, CDR2 SQIVND (reference sequence). Trimming cost V 0 bases and J 1 base, with 6 bases left between them. CDR3 length: 14 residues. Here the CDR3 reads CASSIDLPNTEAFF. Written as DNA, the CDR3 is TGTGCCAGTAGTATAGATCTCCCGAACACTGAAGCTTTCTTT.

J is TRBJ2-7 and V is TRBV19; 7 positions match TRBD1. The CDR3 totals 16 residues. CDR1 and CDR2 from the germline V gene are LNHDA and SQIVND (reference sequence). Losses at the gene ends were 3 bases for V and 0 bases for J; bases not matched to a gene: 8. The CDR3 DNA follows: TGTGCCAGTAGTATTTCACAGGGGTCGAGCTCCTACGAGCAGTACTTC. It codes for CASSISQGSSSYEQYF.

The chain carries TRBV18 and TRBJ1-4; no clear D gene. The germline CDR1 and CDR2 sequences are KGHSH and LQKENI. V lost 8 bases, J lost 3 bases, and 13 bases lay in between. The CDR3 is 14 amino acids. The CDR3 nucleotides are TGTGCCAGCCAGGAGGCGCCGTCTAATGAAAAACTGTTTTTT. Encoded protein: CASQEAPSNEKLFF.

The rearrangement links TRBV5-4 to TRBJ1-4, with 7 bases matching TRBD1. The J segment lost 8 bases and the V segment lost 4 bases, leaving 8 bases of the junction unmatched. Germline V gene data show CDR1 as SGHNT and CDR2 as YYREEE (reference sequence). The CDR3 loop spans 14 amino acids. CDR3 in amino acids: CASSATGVHEKLFF. The DNA for the CDR3 is TGTGCCAGCAGCGCAACAGGGGTTCACGAAAAACTGTTTTTT.

As regards this clone: This CDR3 is also generated by other DNA sequences in the sample. This CDR3 reads CATSRGGGETQYF. The CDR3 DNA sequence: TGTGCCACCAGCAGAGGGGGGGGAGAGACCCAGTACTTC. This sequence joins TRBV15 and TRBJ2-5; 7 positions agree with TRBD2. Looked up from germline, CDR1 is LNHNV and CDR2 is YYDKDF (reference sequence). With V trimmed by 1 base and J by 4 bases, 0 bases remained unmatched. This CDR3 comprises 13 residues. Based on the CDR3 plus reference TRBV15 and TRBJ2-5, the full variable domain is DAMVIQNPRYQVTQFGKPVTLSCSQTLNHNVMYWYQQKSSQAPKLLFHYYDKDFNNEADTPDNFQSRRPNTSFCFLDIRSPGLGDTAMYLCATSRGGGETQYFGPGTRLLVL.

The chain carries TRBV3-1 (or the pseudogene TRBV3-2) and TRBJ2-1; a possible D gene is TRBD2 (6 bases). The CDR3 extends over 12 amino acids. Trimming pared 0 bases from V and 15 bases from J, leaving 12 bases between. CDR1 is LGHDT and CDR2 is YNNKEL in the germline V gene (reference sequence). In DNA form, the CDR3 reads TGTGCCAGCAGCCAAGATGAGACTAGTCTGTTCTTC. Translated: CASSQDETSLFF.

About this clone: This same CDR3 is encoded by further DNA sequences in the sample. The chain recombines TRBV5-4 with TRBJ1-2; D perhaps matches TRBD1 (6 bases). Germline loops: CDR1 SGHNT, CDR2 YYREEE (reference sequence). Trimming took 1 base from V and 6 from J, leaving 16 bases between them. This CDR3 spans 15 amino acids. The DNA for the CDR3 is TGTGCCAGCAGCTTGCCTAAACAGGGAAAGGATGGCTACACCTTC. Translated, it gives CASSLPKQGKDGYTF.

To note about this clone: Other DNA sequences of this sample code for an identical CDR3. The chain employs TRBV27 and TRBJ2-7; D ambiguous. Per germline, CDR1 MNHEY and CDR2 SMNVEV (reference sequence). This CDR3 has 14 residues. Between the trimmed V and J ends, which lost 5 bases and 4 bases, there was a span of 15 bases. CDR3 residues: CASSPAEGSYEQYF. CDR3 DNA sequence: TGTGCCAGCAGTCCCGCGGAAGGGTCTTACGAGCAGTACTTC.